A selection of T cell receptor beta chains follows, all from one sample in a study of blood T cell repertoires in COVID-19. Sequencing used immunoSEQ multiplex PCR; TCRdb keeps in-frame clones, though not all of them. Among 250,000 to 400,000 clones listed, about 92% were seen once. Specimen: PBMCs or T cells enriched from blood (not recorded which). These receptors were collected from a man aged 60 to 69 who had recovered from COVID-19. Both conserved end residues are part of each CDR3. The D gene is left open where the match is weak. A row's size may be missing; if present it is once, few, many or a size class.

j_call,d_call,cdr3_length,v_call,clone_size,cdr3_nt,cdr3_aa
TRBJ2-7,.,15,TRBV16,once,TGTGCCAGCAGCCAATTGGCCTCGGGAAGGGGGGAGCAGTACTTC,CASSQLASGRGEQYF
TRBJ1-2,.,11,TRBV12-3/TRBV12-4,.,TGTGCCAGCAGTTACAGATATGGCTACACCTTC,CASSYRYGYTF
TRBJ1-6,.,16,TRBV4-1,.,TGCGCCAGCAGCCAAGGTCTAGGCTCCTATAATTCACCCCTCCACTTT,CASSQGLGSYNSPLHF
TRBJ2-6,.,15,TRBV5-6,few,TGTGCCAGCAGCTTCACAGGGCGAGGGGCCAACGTCCTGACTTTC,CASSFTGRGANVLTF
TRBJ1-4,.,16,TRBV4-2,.,TGTGCCAGCAGCCAAAAACAGGGTGCAACTAATGAAAAACTGTTTTTT,CASSQKQGATNEKLFF
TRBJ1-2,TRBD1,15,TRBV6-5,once,TGTGCCAGCAGTTACTCGTCTGGACAGGGTTATGGCTACACCTTC,CASSYSSGQGYGYTF
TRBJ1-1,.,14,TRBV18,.,TGTGCCAGCTCAGTTGGACTCCGGGACTCGGAAGCTTTCTTT,CASSVGLRDSEAFF
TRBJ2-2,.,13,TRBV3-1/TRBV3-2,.,TGTGCCAGCAGCCAATCAGACACCGGGGAGCTGTTTTTT,CASSQSDTGELFF
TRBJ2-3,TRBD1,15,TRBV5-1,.,TGCGCCAGTTCTACAGGGGGCCGGGGGACAGATACGCAGTATTTT,CASSTGGRGTDTQYF
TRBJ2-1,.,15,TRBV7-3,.,TGTGCCAGCAGCTTAACGAGGCGAGGCCGCAATGAGCAGTTCTTC,CASSLTRRGRNEQFF
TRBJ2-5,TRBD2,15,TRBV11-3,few,TGTGCCAGCAGCTTTCGGCGGGAGGTTGGAGAGACCCAGTACTTC,CASSFRREVGETQYF
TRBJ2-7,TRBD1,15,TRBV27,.,TGTGCCAGCAGTTTCGGACAGGGCAAACCCTACGAGCAGTACTTC,CASSFGQGKPYEQYF
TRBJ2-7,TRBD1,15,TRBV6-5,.,TGTGCCAGCAGGTCTAACAGGGGTTTAGTCGGCGAGCAGTACTTC,CASRSNRGLVGEQYF
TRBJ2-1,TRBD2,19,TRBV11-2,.,TGTGCCAGCAGCTTAGATGAAACTAGCGGGATGAGCTCCTACAATGAGCAGTTCTTC,CASSLDETSGMSSYNEQFF
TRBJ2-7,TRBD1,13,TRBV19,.,TGTGCCAGTTTAGACAGGGGGAAGAACGAGCAGTACTTC,CASLDRGKNEQYF
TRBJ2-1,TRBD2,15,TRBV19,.,TGTGCCAGTAGTATAGCGGGGGGGCTATACAATGAGCAGTTCTTC,CASSIAGGLYNEQFF
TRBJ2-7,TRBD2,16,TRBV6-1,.,TGTGCCAGCAGTGAACGTGGGAGGGTTTACCCCTACGAGCAGTACTTC,CASSERGRVYPYEQYF
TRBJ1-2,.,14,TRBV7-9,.,TGTGCCAGCAGCTTAGAGGGCAGGGGCTATGGCTACACCTTC,CASSLEGRGYGYTF
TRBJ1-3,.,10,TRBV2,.,TGTGCCAGCAGCCTAGGAGGGTCCCAATTT,CASSLGGSQF
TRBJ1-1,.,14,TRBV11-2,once,TGTGCCAGCAGCTACAGGCCGATGAACACTGAAGCTTTCTTT,CASSYRPMNTEAFF
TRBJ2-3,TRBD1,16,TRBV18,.,TGTGCCAGCTCACCACGGACAGGGGGTGGGACAGATACGCAGTATTTT,CASSPRTGGGTDTQYF
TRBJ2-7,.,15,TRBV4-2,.,TGTGCCAGCAGCCAAGGCGGGGTGTCCGTTGACGAGCAGTACTTC,CASSQGGVSVDEQYF
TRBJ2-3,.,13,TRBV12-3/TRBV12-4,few,TGTGCCAGCCGTCCCGTTGGGGCAGAGACGCAGTATTTT,CASRPVGAETQYF
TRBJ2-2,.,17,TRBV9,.,TGTGCCAGCAGCGTAGTGGGCGGGGTTGGTAACACCGGGGAGCTGTTTTTT,CASSVVGGVGNTGELFF
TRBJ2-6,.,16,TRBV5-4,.,TGTGCCAGCAGCCTGAAACAGGGCTCCGGGGCCAACGTCCTGACTTTC,CASSLKQGSGANVLTF
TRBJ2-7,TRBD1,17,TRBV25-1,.,TGTGCCAGCAGTGAATACGGAGGACAGGGAAGGCTCTACGAGCAGTACTTC,CASSEYGGQGRLYEQYF
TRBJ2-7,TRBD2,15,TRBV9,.,TGTGCCAGCAGCGTAGGGTCGGGAGGGCCCTACGAGCAGTACTTC,CASSVGSGGPYEQYF
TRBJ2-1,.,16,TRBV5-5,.,TGTGCCAGCAGCTTGGGCTTCGGCAGGGCAGGCAATGAGCAGTTCTTC,CASSLGFGRAGNEQFF
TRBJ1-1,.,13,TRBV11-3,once,TGTGCCACTGACGGCCGGCGGGGCCCTGAAGCTTTCTTT,CATDGRRGPEAFF
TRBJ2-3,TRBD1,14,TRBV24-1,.,TGTGCCACCAGTCCCGGGACAGGGGACTATACGCAGTATTTT,CATSPGTGDYTQYF
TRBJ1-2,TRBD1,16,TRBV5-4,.,TGTGCCAGCAGTTCCGGGACAGCTTCCGATAACTATGGCTACACCTTC,CASSSGTASDNYGYTF
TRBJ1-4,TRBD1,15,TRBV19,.,TGTGCCAGTAGTGTGACAGGGGTGTCTAATGAAAAACTGTTTTTT,CASSVTGVSNEKLFF
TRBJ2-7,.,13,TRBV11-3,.,TGTGCCAGCAGCTTCCGGGGGGCCCACGAGCAGTACTTC,CASSFRGAHEQYF
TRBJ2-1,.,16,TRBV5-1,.,TGCGCCAGCAGCTTGTACATCGGGAGTGAGTTAAGTGAGCAGTTCTTC,CASSLYIGSELSEQFF
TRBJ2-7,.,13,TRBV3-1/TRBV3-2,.,TGTGCCAGCAGCCAAGAGGGAAGGGGGAAGCAGTACTTC,CASSQEGRGKQYF
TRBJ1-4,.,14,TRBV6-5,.,TGTGCCAGCAGGGGCACAGGGAATAATGAAAAACTGTTTTTT,CASRGTGNNEKLFF
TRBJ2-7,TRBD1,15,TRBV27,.,TGTGCCAGCAGTGCACAGGGGGTTTTCCTCTCCGAGCAGTACTTC,CASSAQGVFLSEQYF
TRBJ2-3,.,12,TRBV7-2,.,TGTGCCAGCAGCTTAGAGCCAGATACGCAGTATTTT,CASSLEPDTQYF
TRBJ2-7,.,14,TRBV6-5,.,TGTGCCAGCAGAGAGGGAGGAGGGGCCTACGAGCAGTACTTC,CASREGGGAYEQYF
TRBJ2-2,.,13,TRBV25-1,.,TGTGCCAGTGGGACTTTCTTTGGTGGGGAGCTGTTTTTT,CASGTFFGGELFF
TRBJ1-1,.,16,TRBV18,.,TGTGCCAGCTCAAAGGCGGCCAGTATCGGGAACACTGAAGCTTTCTTT,CASSKAASIGNTEAFF